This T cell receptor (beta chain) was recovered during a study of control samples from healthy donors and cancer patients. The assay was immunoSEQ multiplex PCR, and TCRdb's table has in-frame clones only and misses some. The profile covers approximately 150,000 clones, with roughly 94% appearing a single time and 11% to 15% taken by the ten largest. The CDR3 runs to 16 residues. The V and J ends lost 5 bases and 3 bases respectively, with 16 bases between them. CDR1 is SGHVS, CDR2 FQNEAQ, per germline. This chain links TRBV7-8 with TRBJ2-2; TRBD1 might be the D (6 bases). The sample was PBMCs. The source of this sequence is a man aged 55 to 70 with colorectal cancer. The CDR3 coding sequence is TGTGCCAGCAGCATTTCGGACAGCGGCTACACCGGGGAGCTGTTTTTT. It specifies CASSISDSGYTGELFF. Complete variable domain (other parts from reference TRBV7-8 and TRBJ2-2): GAGVSQSPRYKVAKRGQDVALRCDPISGHVSLFWYQQALGQGPEFLTYFQNEAQLDKSGLPSDRFFAERPEGSVSTLKIQRTQQEDSAVYLCASSISDSGYTGELFFGEGSRLTVL.